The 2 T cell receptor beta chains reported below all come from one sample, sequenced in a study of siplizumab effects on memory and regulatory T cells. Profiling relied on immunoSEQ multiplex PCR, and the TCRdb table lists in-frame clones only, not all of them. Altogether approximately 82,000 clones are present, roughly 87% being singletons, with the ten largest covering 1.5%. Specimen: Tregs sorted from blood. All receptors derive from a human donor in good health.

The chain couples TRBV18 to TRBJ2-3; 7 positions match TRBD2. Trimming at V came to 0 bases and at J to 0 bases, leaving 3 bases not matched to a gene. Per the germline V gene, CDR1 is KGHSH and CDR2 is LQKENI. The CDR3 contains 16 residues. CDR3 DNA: TGTGCCAGCTCACCACCCCAGGGACTAAGCACAGATACGCAGTATTTT. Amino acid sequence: CASSPPQGLSTDTQYF.

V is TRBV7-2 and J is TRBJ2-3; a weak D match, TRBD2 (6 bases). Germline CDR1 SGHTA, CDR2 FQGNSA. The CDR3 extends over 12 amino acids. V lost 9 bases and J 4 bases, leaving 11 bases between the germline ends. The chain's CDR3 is CASTGEADTQYF. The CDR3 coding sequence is TGTGCCAGTACGGGGGAGGCAGATACGCAGTATTTT.